This TCR beta chain was identified during a study of regulatory T cells in long-lasting Graves disease. Construction of the TCR beta libraries employed iRepertoire HTBI primers in conjunction with Arm-PCR of CDR3 regions. MiXCR was run by TCRdb on the multiplex PCR reads, yielding one entry per CDR3 protein. The top ten clones hold under 55% of a sample with 650,000 to 850,000 distinct CDR3 sequences, 25% to 35% of them seen once. Study-wide points: Persistent-disease Graves' patients showed less TCR diversity than new cases.

V was trimmed by 3 bases and J by 4 bases, leaving 12 bases between them. Germline V gene data show CDR1 as KGHDR and CDR2 as SFDVKD. The CDR3 extends over 15 amino acids. This clonotype was observed a handful of times. Its antigen is unknown. The time point was: persistent/refractory GD, antithyroid drugs over 5 years with positive TRAb. PBMCs were the source of the RNA used for TCR sequencing. The clonotype originates from a female donor with Graves disease. This sequence joins TRBV24-1 and TRBJ1-5; D is uncertain. The input for sequencing was peripheral blood mononuclear cells (PBMCs), taken when the disease was refractory, from a patient treated with antithyroid drugs. This CDR3 is CATSDARGGNQPQHF. The CDR3 DNA is TGTGCCACCAGTGATGCACGGGGTGGGAATCAGCCCCAGCATTTT.